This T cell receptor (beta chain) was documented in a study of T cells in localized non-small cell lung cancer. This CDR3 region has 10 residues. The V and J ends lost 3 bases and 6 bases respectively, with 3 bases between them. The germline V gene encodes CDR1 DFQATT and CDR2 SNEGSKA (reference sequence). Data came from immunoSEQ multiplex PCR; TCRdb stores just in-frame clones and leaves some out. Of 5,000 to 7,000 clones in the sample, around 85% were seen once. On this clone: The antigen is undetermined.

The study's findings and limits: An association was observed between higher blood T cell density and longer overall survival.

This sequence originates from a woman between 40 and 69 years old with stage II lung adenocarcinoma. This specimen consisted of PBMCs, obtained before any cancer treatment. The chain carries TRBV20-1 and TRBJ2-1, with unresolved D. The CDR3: CSARSNEQFF. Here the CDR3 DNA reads TGCAGTGCTAGGTCCAATGAGCAGTTCTTC.